These 14 T cell receptor beta chains were all obtained from the same sample, sequenced in a study of blood T cells in healthy people across ages. Next came a second PCR, run for roughly 6 to 11 cycles, which used a sample-barcoded 5' primer along with a J-beta primer mix. TCRdb passed the 5' RACE reads through MiXCR, listing each CDR3 protein once. Among around 1,500,000 distinct CDR3 sequences, about 43% were seen once, and the ten largest hold approximately 7.9%. Sequencing was done on a sample of blood. These receptors originate from a woman under 30 in good health.

This clonotype turned up a few times. The chain employs TRBV12-3 or TRBV12-4 and TRBJ2-1, with unresolved D. The J call is in doubt because the DNA end fits TRBJ2-7 better. CDR3 length: 13 residues. The DNA of the CDR3 is TGTGCCAGCAGTTCCCCGGAGTACAATGAGCAGTACTTC. The encoded protein is CASSSPEYNEQYF.

The rearrangement uses TRBV11-3 and TRBJ2-4; the D gene is possibly TRBD2 (6 bases). Trimming cost V 6 bases and J 5 bases, with 20 bases left between them. The CDR3 is made up of 16 amino acids. From germline, CDR1 is SGHNT and CDR2 YENEEA. The CDR3 here is CASSHTILTRQNIQYF. In DNA, the CDR3 is TGTGCCAGCAGTCATACCATACTGACTAGACAAAACATTCAGTACTTC. Filled out from reference TRBV11-3 and TRBJ2-4, the complete variable domain reads EAGVVQSPRYKIIEKKQPVAFWCNPISGHNTLYWYLQNLGQGPELLIRYENEEAVDDSQLPKDRFSAERLKGVDSTLKIQPAELGDSAVYLCASSHTILTRQNIQYFGAGTRLSVL.

This clonotype was counted only a few times. The chain combines TRBV4-1 with TRBJ2-7; a possible D gene is TRBD2 (6 bases). The CDR3 has 15 amino acids. CDR1 and CDR2 (germline): MGHRA, YSYEKL. V gave up 3 bases and J gave up 0 bases, with 12 bases separating them. CDR3 DNA sequence: TGCGCCAGCAGCCAGCCCGGGACTCCCTCCTACGAGCAGTACTTC. Its translation is CASSQPGTPSYEQYF.

V usage is TRBV3-1 and J usage is TRBJ1-2; no definite D call. Trimming shortened V by 0 bases and J by 8 bases, and 16 bases separated the two germline ends. The CDR3 loop spans 15 amino acids. Looked up from germline, CDR1 is LGHDT and CDR2 is YNNKEL (reference sequence). CDR3 nucleotides: TGTGCCAGCAGCCAAGATGTTAAGTACCTGGGGGGCTACACCTTC. Amino acid sequence: CASSQDVKYLGGYTF.

This chain connects TRBV20-1 to TRBJ1-1; D unresolved. The germline V gene has CDR1 DFQATT and CDR2 SNEGSKA (reference sequence). Trimming took off 0 bases at V and 0 bases at J, with 8 bases between the two ends. CDR3 length: 14 amino acids. The chain's CDR3 is CSARDIGLNTEAFF. The CDR3 DNA follows: TGCAGTGCTAGAGATATTGGGCTGAACACTGAAGCTTTCTTT.

This clonotype was seen a handful of times. The chain links TRBV10-3 to TRBJ2-5; D perhaps matches TRBD1 (5 bases). Trimming shortened V by 3 bases and J by 5 bases, and 13 bases separated the two germline ends. CDR3 size: 14 residues. Per germline, CDR1 ENHRY and CDR2 SYGVKD. This CDR3 is CAISDRSGMETQYF. The CDR3 DNA is TGTGCCATCAGTGATCGGTCAGGGATGGAGACCCAGTACTTC.

A word on this clonotype: One end of the junction varies from germline; a read error may be responsible. V gene TRBV10-3 combines with J gene TRBJ2-3; 8 positions agree with TRBD2. The CDR3 is 14 amino acids. The germline CDR1 and CDR2 sequences are ENHRY and SYGVKD. The CDR3 region is CATSVGLAPDTQYF. In DNA form, the CDR3 reads TGTGCCACCAGTGTCGGACTAGCCCCAGATACGCAGTATTTT.

This clonotype turned up a few times. The chain employs TRBV7-9 and TRBJ2-7, with D hard to call. Trimming removed 4 bases at V and 5 bases at J, with 9 bases between. CDR1 SEHNR and CDR2 FQNEAQ come from the germline V gene (reference sequence). The CDR3 length is 12 residues. CDR3 in amino acids: CASSSRADEQYF. CDR3 nucleotide sequence: TGTGCCAGCAGCTCCCGGGCGGACGAGCAGTACTTC.

V and J are TRBV20-1 and TRBJ1-2; TRBD1 aligns across 8 bases. Trimming cost V 6 bases and J 3 bases; bases outside gene matches: 3. Germline V gene sequence: CDR1 DFQATT, CDR2 SNEGSKA (reference sequence). There are 12 residues in the CDR3. As DNA, the CDR3 is TGCAGTGCCCAGGGACAGGACTATGGCTACACCTTC. It encodes CSAQGQDYGYTF.

CDR3 in DNA: TGTGCCAGCAGCGACAGACATAGCAATCAGCCCCAGCATTTT. This codes for CASSDRHSNQPQHF. The rearrangement joins TRBV9 to TRBJ1-5; D is undetermined. Germline CDR1 is SGDLS and CDR2 is YYNGEE. Trimming cost V 3 bases and J 0 bases, with 7 bases left between them. The length of the CDR3 is 14 residues. Using reference TRBV9 and TRBJ1-5 for the parts outside the CDR3, the full variable domain is DSGVTQTPKHLITATGQRVTLRCSPRSGDLSVYWYQQSLDQGLQFLIQYYNGEERAKGNILERFSAQQFPDLHSELNLSSLELGDSALYFCASSDRHSNQPQHFGDGTRLSIL.

This clonotype was seen only a few times. V usage is TRBV28 and J usage is TRBJ1-2, with D uncertain. The V end was cut by 3 bases, the J end by 3 bases, with 5 bases between. CDR3 length: 12 residues. Germline lookup yields CDR1 MDHEN and CDR2 SYDVKM. The DNA of the CDR3 is TGTGCCAGCAGTTTCGAGGACTATGGCTACACCTTC. Translating it yields CASSFEDYGYTF.

This clonotype was seen more than once but under ten times. This chain uses TRBV20-1 with TRBJ1-2, with no clear D. CDR3 length: 13 amino acids. The V gene's germline CDR1 is DFQATT and CDR2 SNEGSKA (reference sequence). V shed 3 bases and J shed 5 bases, with 13 bases lying between them. CDR3 in DNA: TGCAGTGCTAGGGTGGCGGTTGAATATGGCTACACCTTC. It codes for CSARVAVEYGYTF.

For this clonotype: A much more abundant neighbour one base away suggests this may be a read error. This sequence joins TRBV2 and TRBJ2-5; a weak D match, TRBD1 (6 bases). The V end was cut by 0 bases, the J end by 11 bases, with 22 bases between. This CDR3 region has 16 residues. Germline V gene lookup returns CDR1 SNHLY and CDR2 FYNNEI. The CDR3 sequence: CASSEALSEGRGKQYF. CDR3 nucleotide sequence: TGTGCCAGCAGTGAAGCGCTTTCAGAGGGCAGGGGAAAGCAGTACTTC.

This chain uses TRBV14 with TRBJ1-2; TRBD1 might be the D (5 bases). The germline CDR1 and CDR2 sequences are SGHDN and FVKESK. Between the trimmed V and J ends, which lost 4 bases and 6 bases, there was a span of 18 bases. CDR3 length equals 15 residues. CDR3 residues: CASSRTPGHTDGYTF. The DNA of the CDR3 is TGTGCCAGCAGCCGGACTCCAGGGCATACGGATGGCTACACCTTC.